This T cell receptor beta chain originates from a study of cytomegalovirus exposure and HLA in healthy donors. The V gene's germline CDR1 is SGDLS and CDR2 YYNGEE. The ends were cut back, 1 base at V and 5 bases at J, with 2 bases in the middle. The CDR3 contains 11 residues. A multiplex PCR was run with 60 Vbeta primers and 13 Jbeta primers. Data came from immunoSEQ multiplex PCR; TCRdb stores just in-frame clones and leaves some out. The sample carries about 98,000 clones, around 67% recorded once. The clonotype originates from a male donor in good health and CMV-seronegative. The rearrangement joins TRBV9 to TRBJ2-3; D is unresolved. The specimen was PBMCs. The CDR3 nucleotides are TGTGCCAGCAGCGTACAAGATACGCAGTATTTT. This sequence encodes CASSVQDTQYF.